The present TCR beta chain was sequenced within a study of CD8 T cells in Susac syndrome (dated by TCRdb to between 2018 and 2021). In terms of the full investigation: Repertoire sequencing was used to test whether CD8+ T cell activation and differentiation in Susac syndrome was antigen driven. Clonality of the CD8+ T cell repertoire was compared between more than 10 healthy donors, roughly 14 Susac syndrome patients and approximately 16 multiple sclerosis patients. What the authors observed across the whole study: The number of individuals in the TCR sequencing and HLA analysis was acknowledged as relatively small.

This clonotype turned up a few times. Its antigen is unknown. Base qualities are not recorded, but no much larger clone differs from it by a single base. The CDR3 has 14 amino acids, counting the end cysteine and phenylalanine. The entry retains the CDR3 DNA only, 42 bases that are in frame from base 1. The CDR1 and CDR2 encoded by the germline V gene are MGHRA and YSYEKL. Deletion took 4 bases off V and 3 bases off J, with a span of 13 bases between the germline ends. RNA was extracted with the RNeasy kit and roughly 0.5 to 1 ug was reverse transcribed using random hexamers. TCR beta CDR3 regions were amplified with the immunoSEQ multiplex PCR assay covering 54 Vbeta and 13 Jbeta segments. PCR amplification bias was corrected by using a synthetic template baseline for primer optimization and computational correction. The study's processing was this. Reads were annotated to V, D and J genes per IMGT and analyzed with immunoSEQ Analyzer, keeping only productive sequences. Clonality was computed as one minus Shannon entropy normalized by log2 of the number of productive unique sequences. Public and private clones were assessed among the 100 most prevalent clones of each patient and control. Susac-specific clones were defined as absent from healthy and MS cohorts, around 1,000 published viral clones and other ImmuneACCESS disease sequences. Using fastp trimming at Q25 and MiXCR clonotype assembly, TCRdb reanalyzed the public sequencing data and kept in-frame beta chains. Records with the same CDR3 protein are collapsed into one entry carrying the most frequent genes and DNA. The V and J calls reflect TCRdb's pipeline rather than the authors' work. A total of 85,000 to 90,000 distinct CDR3 sequences appear in this sample, approximately 92% of them only once. The top ten clonotypes cover 0.25% to 0.4% of the sample.

Peripheral blood CD8+ and CD4+ T cells from healthy donors, Susac syndrome patients and multiple sclerosis patients were profiled using high-throughput TCR beta sequencing. Healthy donors were included as age- and sex-matched controls. Bulk CD8+ and CD4+ T cells were purified by magnetic negative isolation, whereas CD8+ TEMRA cells were enriched by FACS. Blood was drawn into EDTA tubes, processed within 24 hours, and PBMCs were isolated by density gradient centrifugation. PBMCs destined for TCR sequencing were cryopreserved in liquid nitrogen and later thawed in a 37 °C water bath. A purity of at least 90% was achieved for sorted or isolated CD4+, CD8+ and CD8+ TEMRA cells.

The material sequenced was CD8+ T cells from PBMCs. The receptor was derived from a human donor in good health. The chain is made from TRBV4-1 and TRBJ2-7; a tentative D call is TRBD1 (6 bases match). CDR3 loop: CASSPGHNNYEQYF. The sequenced DNA: TGCGCCAGCAGCCCGGGACATAATAACTACGAGCAGTACTTC.